This is a list of T cell receptor beta chains from one sample in a study of cytomegalovirus exposure and HLA in healthy donors. This table comes from immunoSEQ multiplex PCR, and its TCRdb copy is limited to in-frame clones, with some not included. Among about 190,000 clones listed, 78% were seen once. The specimen sequenced was PBMCs. These receptors were taken from a woman aged 30 to 39 in good health and CMV-seropositive. The conserved cysteine and the conserved F or W are not part of the CDR3 here. Clone size appears in some rows only: once, few, many, or a class for an expanded clone.

clone_size j_call v_call cdr3_aa
NA TRBJ1-5 TRBV19 ASSSIEQGAVEPQH
NA TRBJ1-1 TRBV19 ASSIVQGNTEAF
NA TRBJ2-7 TRBV10-3 ATGTTSSYEQY
NA TRBJ2-3 TRBV5-1 ASSLEGLAVTDTQY
NA TRBJ2-5 TRBV5-4 ASSTGPDSNGD
NA TRBJ1-1 TRBV10-3 AISQDRATEAF
few TRBJ1-3 TRBV5-6 ASSLSRNTIY
NA TRBJ2-7 TRBV15 ATSRDFAGVPY
NA TRBJ1-6 TRBV30 AWSRVASNSPLH
NA TRBJ1-3 TRBV7-9 ASSPTGPGNTIY
NA TRBJ2-2 TRBV6-1 ASSGSTNTGELF
NA TRBJ1-5 TRBV15 ATRTDMAPQH
NA TRBJ2-7 TRBV28 ASSLFGLAVSSYEQY
NA TRBJ1-1 TRBV11-3 ASSFTGGTEAF
NA TRBJ2-3 TRBV30 AWSSWTSGRFTDTQY
NA TRBJ2-1 TRBV9 ASSVGEYNEQF
few TRBJ1-1 TRBV7-2 ASSSSQGNTEAF
NA TRBJ2-6 TRBV5-1 ASSLSAAGVRSGANGLT
NA TRBJ2-7 TRBV5-1 ASSPRTEAYEQY
NA TRBJ2-5 TRBV5-4 ASSIREQETQY
NA TRBJ1-4 TRBV9 ASSVATGDSNEKLF
NA TRBJ2-7 TRBV15 ATSRDPTYEQY
NA NA TRBV27 ASSLFRRGYEQY
NA TRBJ2-7 TRBV6-5 ASSYSRGSGGWQQY
NA TRBJ2-3 TRBV6-5 ASSYGIGGDRDTQY
NA TRBJ2-7 TRBV18 ASSFDRGSTYEQY
once TRBJ2-6 TRBV9 ASSPRSGANVLT